These 31 T cell receptor beta chains were all obtained from the same sample, sequenced in a study of identical twins. TCRdb re-derived calls from the 5' RACE reads in MiXCR, one entry per CDR3 protein. The table shows 400,000 to 600,000 distinct CDR3 sequences, with around 22% occurring only once. Another study also made use of these data, one on yellow fever vaccine responses in identical twins.

The material sequenced was CD4+ T cells sorted from blood. The source of these receptors is a woman aged 18-30 years in good health.

The table lists this clonotype with many counts. The rearrangement links TRBV12-5 to TRBJ2-3; D might be TRBD1 (6 bases). The CDR3 contains 15 residues. Germline V gene lookup returns CDR1 LGHNT and CDR2 FRNRAP. V was pared by 7 bases and J by 1 base, with 15 bases between. The CDR3 loop is CASAPTGFRTDTQYF. The CDR3, as DNA: TGTGCTAGTGCCCCCACAGGGTTCCGCACAGATACGCAGTATTTT.

V usage is TRBV19 and J usage is TRBJ2-1, with 7 bases lining up with TRBD2. The germline CDR1 and CDR2 sequences are LNHDA and SQIVND (reference sequence). The junction had 12 bases not matched to a gene; V was cut back by 4 bases and J by 6 bases. CDR3 length: 16 amino acids. In nucleotides, the CDR3 is TGTGCCAGTAGTAGCCCCAGCGGGGTCTGGGGCAATGAGCAGTTCTTC. Amino acids: CASSSPSGVWGNEQFF.

The gene calls are TRBV2 and TRBJ2-5; no definite D call. Trimming pared 3 bases from V and 0 bases from J, leaving 8 bases between. The CDR3 is 14 amino acids. Germline CDR1 SNHLY, CDR2 FYNNEI. The CDR3 DNA sequence: TGTGCCAGCAGTGAGTACGGATACCAAGAGACCCAGTACTTC. Its translation is CASSEYGYQETQYF.

The chain is built from TRBV12-3 or TRBV12-4 and TRBJ2-6, with a tentative D call TRBD2 (6 bases). This CDR3 is 14 amino acids long. V lost 8 bases to trimming and J lost 2 bases, with 10 bases between them. The CDR3 here is CASGPGAGANVLTF. In DNA form, the CDR3 reads TGTGCCAGCGGTCCGGGGGCTGGGGCCAACGTCCTGACTTTC.

This clonotype has just a few counts. The chain combines TRBV20-1 with TRBJ2-3; no reliable D call. This CDR3 region has 11 residues. CDR1 and CDR2 from the germline V gene are DFQATT and SNEGSKA (reference sequence). The V and J ends lost 6 bases and 6 bases respectively, with 10 bases between them. CDR3 amino acids: CSAPQHDTQYF. DNA of the CDR3: TGCAGTGCCCCGCAACATGATACGCAGTATTTT.

This clonotype has just a few counts. The chain carries TRBV5-1 and TRBJ2-1; a weak D match, TRBD1 (6 bases). Trimming removed 3 bases at V and 8 bases at J, with 15 bases between. Germline V gene lookup returns CDR1 SGHRS and CDR2 YFSETQ. The CDR3 extends over 14 amino acids. The CDR3 sequence: CASSWRWTADEQFF. CDR3 sequence (DNA): TGCGCCAGCAGCTGGCGTTGGACAGCCGATGAGCAGTTCTTC.

V is TRBV3-1 and J is TRBJ1-2; tentative D call: TRBD1 (5 bases). The germline V gene encodes CDR1 LGHDT and CDR2 YNNKEL (reference sequence). The germline V and J ends were trimmed by 2 bases and 7 bases, with 8 bases remaining between them. CDR3 length: 12 residues. The CDR3 here is CASSQTDTGYTF. DNA for the CDR3: TGTGCCAGCAGCCAAACGGACACTGGCTACACCTTC.

This clonotype has a handful of counts. The chain has TRBV20-1 and TRBJ2-1; TRBD2 matches at 10 bases. This CDR3 region has 14 residues. Germline assignment: CDR1 DFQATT and CDR2 SNEGSKA (reference sequence). V lost 5 bases, J lost 4 bases, and 5 bases stayed unmatched. The CDR3 loop is CSAELAGPYNEQFF. The CDR3 coding sequence is TGCAGTGCTGAACTAGCGGGACCTTACAATGAGCAGTTCTTC.

The rearrangement links TRBV12-3 or TRBV12-4 to TRBJ2-5; TRBD2 matches 9 bases. This CDR3 region has 16 residues. Germline trimming cut 4 bases from V and 5 bases from J; bases unmatched to any gene: 11. The CDR3 spells CASSSQDSGSGETQYF. The DNA for the CDR3 is TGTGCCAGCAGTTCTCAAGATAGCGGGAGCGGTGAGACCCAGTACTTC.

The chain combines TRBV28 with TRBJ2-1; D not resolved. Germline CDR1 is MDHEN and CDR2 is SYDVKM. This CDR3 has 13 amino acids. V was clipped by 6 bases and J by 10 bases, with 16 bases between them. The chain's CDR3 is CASRLADGWEQFF. The CDR3 nucleotides read TGTGCCAGCAGATTGGCCGACGGGTGGGAGCAGTTCTTC.

Comment on this clonotype: Germline and junction disagree at one end, which may indicate a read error. This chain joins TRBV20-1 and TRBJ2-7; 9 bases are shared with TRBD1. Germline CDR1 reads DFQATT; CDR2 reads SNEGSKA (reference sequence). The CDR3 totals 15 residues. The CDR3 loop reads CCARAPGQGTYEQYF. CDR3 DNA: TGCTGTGCTAGAGCTCCGGGACAGGGAACCTACGAGCAGTACTTC.

The rearrangement uses TRBV9 and TRBJ2-2; 12 bases match TRBD1. V lost 3 bases to trimming and J lost 5 bases; unmatched junction nucleotides: 11. Germline CDR1 reads SGDLS; CDR2 reads YYNGEE. The CDR3 is 18 residues long. Here the CDR3 reads CASSARSPGQGATGELFF. As DNA, the CDR3 is TGTGCCAGCAGCGCACGTTCACCGGGACAGGGGGCAACCGGGGAGCTGTTTTTT.

The chain is built from TRBV28 and TRBJ2-6; no clear D. V was trimmed by 2 bases and J by 0 bases, leaving 5 bases between them. Germline loops: CDR1 MDHEN, CDR2 SYDVKM. The length of the CDR3 is 15 residues. In nucleotides, the CDR3 is TGTGCCAGCAGTTTAGATGACTCTGGGGCCAACGTCCTGACTTTC. Its translation is CASSLDDSGANVLTF.

This chain uses TRBV7-9 with TRBJ1-6; 10 positions match TRBD1. The CDR3 extends over 14 amino acids. Germline CDR1 SEHNR, CDR2 FQNEAQ (reference sequence). The J segment lost 9 bases and the V segment lost 5 bases, leaving 4 bases of the junction unmatched. CDR3 DNA sequence: TGTGCCAGCAGCGGCGACAGGGGGCTTTCACCCCTCCACTTT. This codes for CASSGDRGLSPLHF.

The table lists this clonotype with a few counts. This rearrangement joins TRBV20-1 to TRBJ2-7, with 9 positions matching TRBD1. This CDR3 contains 12 residues. Germline V lookup: CDR1 DFQATT, CDR2 SNEGSKA (reference sequence). V was clipped by 7 bases and J by 6 bases; unmatched bases: 7. CDR3 protein: CSDRTGVPEQYV. CDR3 in DNA: TGCAGTGATCGGACAGGGGTTCCCGAGCAGTACGTC.

The chain couples TRBV7-2 to TRBJ2-2; D is unresolved. V dropped 8 bases and J dropped 0 bases, with 13 bases sitting between them. This CDR3 has 15 amino acids. Germline values: CDR1 SGHTA, CDR2 FQGNSA. The CDR3 DNA follows: TGTGCCAGCGTGGCAGGCCTAGCGAACACCGGGGAGCTGTTTTTT. It specifies CASVAGLANTGELFF.

The sample holds a few counts of this clonotype. The gene calls are TRBV27 and TRBJ2-1, with TRBD2 matching over 8 bases. The germline V gene encodes CDR1 MNHEY and CDR2 SMNVEV (reference sequence). The CDR3 runs 15 residues. With V trimmed by 6 bases and J by 3 bases, 7 bases remained unmatched. CDR3 nucleotides: TGTGCCAGCAGAGTAGCGGGGTTGATCTACAATGAGCAGTTCTTC. Translating it yields CASRVAGLIYNEQFF.

The J gene is TRBJ2-3, the V gene TRBV2, with a weak D call TRBD1 (6 bases). Germline-derived CDR1 and CDR2 are SNHLY and FYNNEI. The V and J ends lost 6 bases and 1 base respectively, with 17 bases between them. There are 16 residues in the CDR3. CDR3 coding DNA: TGTGCCAGCAGCACCCTTGGGGGCGGAGGCACAGATACGCAGTATTTT. Residues: CASSTLGGGGTDTQYF.

This clonotype has more than one count but fewer than ten. The chain joins TRBV3-1 to TRBJ1-1, with 7 nucleotides matching TRBD1. CDR3 length: 15 residues. The V gene end was trimmed by 6 bases and the J gene end by 4 bases; junction bases not matched to a gene: 11. CDR1 LGHDT and CDR2 YNNKEL come from the germline V gene (reference sequence). The chain's CDR3 is CASSWNRGLGTEAFF. The CDR3 DNA is TGTGCCAGCAGTTGGAACAGGGGCTTGGGCACTGAAGCTTTCTTT.

A few counts support this clonotype. The genes are TRBV19 and TRBJ1-1; maybe TRBD1 (5 bases). V lost 0 bases to trimming and J lost 10 bases, with 15 bases between them. The germline V gene has CDR1 LNHDA and CDR2 SQIVND (reference sequence). The CDR3 has 14 amino acids. Written as DNA, the CDR3 is TGTGCCAGTAGTATAGATCGGTCGGGGGACGGAGCTTTCTTT. Protein product: CASSIDRSGDGAFF.

This clonotype was counted a few times. The genes are TRBV12-3 or TRBV12-4 and TRBJ2-4; D gene unclear. The CDR3 is 15 residues long. V was shortened by 3 bases and J by 5 bases, with 14 bases between the two germline ends. The CDR3 DNA reads TGTGCCAGCAGTTTGTCTCGCACATCCCAAAACATTCAGTACTTC. Its protein product is CASSLSRTSQNIQYF.

This clonotype was counted only a few times. This sequence joins TRBV20-1 and TRBJ2-1; tentative D call: TRBD1 (6 bases). Germline V gene sequence: CDR1 DFQATT, CDR2 SNEGSKA (reference sequence). This CDR3 contains 16 residues. Trimming left V 6 bases short and J 3 bases short, with 21 bases between. The CDR3 DNA reads TGCAGTGCGACGCACCCCGGGACACCCTTCTACAATGAGCAGTTCTTC. It yields the protein CSATHPGTPFYNEQFF.

This clonotype was observed a few times. The chain links TRBV5-6 to TRBJ2-1; TRBD2 matches at 7 bases. The CDR3 contains 15 residues. CDR1 is SGHDT, CDR2 YYEEEE, per germline. The ends lost 4 bases at V and 0 bases at J; junction bases unmatched: 4. The CDR3 DNA reads as TGTGCCAGCAGCGGAGTAGCGGGCTCCTACAATGAGCAGTTCTTC. Protein sequence: CASSGVAGSYNEQFF. Supplemented by reference TRBV5-6 and TRBJ2-1, the full variable domain reads DAGVTQSPTHLIKTRGQQVTLRCSPKSGHDTVSWYQQALGQGPQFIFQYYEEEERQRGNFPDRFSGHQFPNYSSELNVNALLLGDSALYLCASSGVAGSYNEQFFGPGTRLTVL.

The genes are TRBV11-2 and TRBJ1-1, with 9 positions matching TRBD1. V lost 4 bases and J lost 6; bases outside the gene matches: 12. Germline values: CDR1 SGHAT, CDR2 FQNNGV. The CDR3 is 16 amino acids. In nucleotides, the CDR3 is TGTGCCAGCAGCTCTCGGACAGGGGTGACCGTAGCTGAAGCTTTCTTT. Translation gives CASSSRTGVTVAEAFF.

Note on this clonotype: A much larger clone sits a single nucleotide away, making a read error possible. The chain combines TRBV20-1 with TRBJ2-1, with D possibly being TRBD2 (5 bases). This CDR3 comprises 12 residues. Germline V CDR1 and CDR2: DFQATT, SNEGSKA (reference sequence). The CDR3: CSTRGSYNEQFF. In DNA form, the CDR3 reads TGCAGTACTAGAGGGTCCTACAATGAGCAGTTCTTC.

The chain combines TRBV7-8 with TRBJ2-5; no firm D call. CDR3 size: 15 residues. Germline V gene sequence: CDR1 SGHVS, CDR2 FQNEAQ. V gave up 0 bases and J gave up 2 bases, with 10 bases separating them. CDR3 amino acids: CASSLALSVQETQYF. Written as DNA, the CDR3 is TGTGCCAGCAGCTTAGCGCTGTCAGTTCAAGAGACCCAGTACTTC.

In its sample, this clonotype was seen a few times. The CDR3 DNA is TGTGCCAGCAGTTTGTGGGGGGCAGTCAAAGAGACCCAGTACTTC. This encodes CASSLWGAVKETQYF. The chain joins TRBV12-3 or TRBV12-4 to TRBJ2-5; D possibly matches TRBD1 or TRBD2 (6 bases each). Trimming pared 3 bases from V and 3 bases from J, leaving 14 bases between. This CDR3 is 15 amino acids long.

This clonotype was counted between two and nine times. The V and J genes are TRBV4-1 and TRBJ2-1; unclear D gene. The CDR3 loop spans 15 amino acids. V was shortened by 3 bases and J by 1 base, with 10 bases between the two germline ends. Germline V CDR1 and CDR2: MGHRA, YSYEKL. The CDR3 region is CASSQSSLSYNEQFF. In DNA form, the CDR3 reads TGCGCCAGCAGCCAGAGTAGCCTGTCCTACAATGAGCAGTTCTTC.

For the CDR3, the DNA is TGTGCCATATCCAGAGCGGGCCTCTACAATGAGCAGTTCTTC. This codes for CAISRAGLYNEQFF. The chain has TRBV6-2 or TRBV6-3 and TRBJ2-1; TRBD2 is a possible D gene (6 bases). V was cut by 10 bases and J by 3 bases, with 16 bases left in between. The germline V gene has CDR1 MNHEY and CDR2 SVGEGT. The CDR3 extends over 14 amino acids.

V gene TRBV10-2 combines with J gene TRBJ1-2; 10 positions agree with TRBD1. The germline V gene encodes CDR1 WSHSY and CDR2 SAAADI. CDR3 length: 14 residues. V lost 6 bases and J lost 7; bases outside the gene matches: 8. The DNA for the CDR3 is TGCGCCAGCAGAAGACAGGGGGCATCGGCTGGCTACACCTTC. It yields the protein CASRRQGASAGYTF.

The chain is built from TRBV4-1 and TRBJ1-2; tentative D call: TRBD1 (5 bases). CDR1 and CDR2 (germline): MGHRA, YSYEKL. The CDR3 has 14 amino acids. Between the trimmed V and J ends, which lost 0 bases and 7 bases, there was a span of 12 bases. CDR3 bases: TGCGCCAGCAGCCAAGATGTGGAGAGGGGTGGCTACACCTTC. This translates into CASSQDVERGGYTF.